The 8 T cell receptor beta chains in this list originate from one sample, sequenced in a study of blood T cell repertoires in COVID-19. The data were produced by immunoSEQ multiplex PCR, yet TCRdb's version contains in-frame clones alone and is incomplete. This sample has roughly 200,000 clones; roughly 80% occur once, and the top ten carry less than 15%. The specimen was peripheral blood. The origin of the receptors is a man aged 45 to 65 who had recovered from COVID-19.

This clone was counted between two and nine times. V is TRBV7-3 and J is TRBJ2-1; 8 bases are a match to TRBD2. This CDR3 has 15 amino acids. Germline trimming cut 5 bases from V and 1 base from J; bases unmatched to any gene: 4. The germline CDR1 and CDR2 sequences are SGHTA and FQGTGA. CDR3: CASSLRLASYNEQFF. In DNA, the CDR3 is TGTGCCAGCAGCCTTAGACTAGCGTCCTACAATGAGCAGTTCTTC.

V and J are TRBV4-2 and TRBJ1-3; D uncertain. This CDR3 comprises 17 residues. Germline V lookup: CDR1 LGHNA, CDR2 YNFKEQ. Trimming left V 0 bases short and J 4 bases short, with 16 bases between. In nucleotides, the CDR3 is TGTGCCAGCAGCCAAGATACCCAGCAATACTACGGAAACACCATATATTTT. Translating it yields CASSQDTQQYYGNTIYF.

The DNA for the CDR3 is TGTGCCTTCTTACCCGGGACAGGGAATGAAAAACTGTTTTTT. Its protein product is CAFLPGTGNEKLFF. The chain carries TRBV30 and TRBJ1-4, with 9 bases that match TRBD1. Germline V lookup: CDR1 GTSNPN, CDR2 SVGIG (reference sequence). This CDR3 spans 14 amino acids. Trimming took 7 bases from V and 5 from J; bases not matched to a gene: 8.

DNA of the CDR3: TGTGCCAGCAGCGCGACTAGCGGGAGCACAGATACGCAGTATTTT. Its translation: CASSATSGSTDTQYF. This chain joins TRBV9 and TRBJ2-3, with 10 nucleotides matching TRBD2. V was clipped by 3 bases and J by 0 bases; unmatched bases: 1. The CDR3 runs 15 residues. Germline V gene lookup returns CDR1 SGDLS and CDR2 YYNGEE. Supplemented by reference TRBV9 and TRBJ2-3, the full variable domain reads DSGVTQTPKHLITATGQRVTLRCSPRSGDLSVYWYQQSLDQGLQFLIQYYNGEERAKGNILERFSAQQFPDLHSELNLSSLELGDSALYFCASSATSGSTDTQYFGPGTRLTVL.

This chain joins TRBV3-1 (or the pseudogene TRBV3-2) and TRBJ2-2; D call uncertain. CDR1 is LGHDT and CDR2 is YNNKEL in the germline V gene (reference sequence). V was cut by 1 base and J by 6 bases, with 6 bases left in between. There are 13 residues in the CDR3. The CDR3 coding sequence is TGTGCCAGCAGCCAAGTTAGATCCGGGGAGCTGTTTTTT. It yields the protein CASSQVRSGELFF.

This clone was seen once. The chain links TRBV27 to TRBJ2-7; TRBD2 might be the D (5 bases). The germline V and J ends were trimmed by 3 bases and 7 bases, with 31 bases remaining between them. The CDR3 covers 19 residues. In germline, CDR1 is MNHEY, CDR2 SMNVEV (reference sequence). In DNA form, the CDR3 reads TGTGCCAGCAGTTTCGGGCGGGCAGGTTCTGTTTGGTCTTTGGGGGAGCAGTACTTC. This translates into CASSFGRAGSVWSLGEQYF.

The CDR3 DNA follows: TGTGCCACCCGACAGGGGGGGGCTTCTATTAGCAATCAGCCCCAGCATTTT. It translates to CATRQGGASISNQPQHF. The rearrangement uses TRBV28 and TRBJ1-5; 9 bases match TRBD1. Germline loops: CDR1 MDHEN, CDR2 SYDVKM. This CDR3 contains 17 residues. Trimming cost V 10 bases and J 0 bases; bases outside gene matches: 13.

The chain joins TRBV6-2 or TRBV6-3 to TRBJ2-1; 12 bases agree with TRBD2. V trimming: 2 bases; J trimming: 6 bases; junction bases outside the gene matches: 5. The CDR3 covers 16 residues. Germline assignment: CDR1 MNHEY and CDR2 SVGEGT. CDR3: CASSYRLAGGVNEQFF. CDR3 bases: TGTGCCAGCAGTTACCGGCTAGCGGGAGGGGTCAATGAGCAGTTCTTC.